This TCR beta chain was found in a study of blood T cell repertoires in COVID-19 (dated by TCRdb to about 2020). Regarding the study in general: The collaborator samples originated in the United States, Italy and Spain and spanned the acute and convalescent phases of COVID-19. The prospective study material was composed of cDNA or gDNA derived from T cells, B-cell-depleted T cells, or PBMCs. Subjects who had been exposed to COVID-19, were actively infected with it, or had recovered from it provided the deeply sampled blood TCRbeta repertoires that made up the dataset. A freely available public database, intended as a resource for researchers studying the immune response to SARS-CoV-2, is where the repertoires were released. The samples were drawn from the first 160 participants of the ongoing ImmuneRACE study and from 1,254 subjects provided by 6 global collaborators. The sample metadata nearly always contained a de-identified subject ID, COVID-19 status, age in years and sex. HLA class I and class II types, where available, came from metadata supplied by the sample provider rather than from assay-based typing.

Results and caveats for the whole study, not just this receptor: The amount of clinical and demographic metadata varied by source and participant and was provided uncurated.

In the case of this clone: The antigen this receptor binds is unknown. One end of the junction is discordant with germline, which a read error may explain.

CDR1 SQVTM and CDR2 ANQGSEA are derived from the germline V gene. Taken from cysteine to phenylalanine, the CDR3 has 11 residues. The DNA shown is the 33-base CDR3, in frame from base 1. Whole blood was collected in K2EDTA tubes by collaborating institutions according to the institutions' own protocols. For TCRbeta analysis, collaborators shipped samples as frozen whole blood, isolated PBMCs, or DNA extracted from either of those sample types. The immunoSEQ Assay, a bias-controlled multiplex PCR, was used to amplify TCRbeta CDR3 regions from genomic DNA. Per the original workflow: The number of nucleated cells in each sample was estimated by amplification of reference gene primers within the assay. To quantify the absolute abundance of each unique TCRbeta CDR3 rearrangement, sequence reads were collapsed and filtered. For each sample, productive Simpson clonality was calculated as the square root of Simpson's diversity index over productive rearrangements. TCRdb retrieved this table from immuneACCESS and kept in-frame rearrangements only. Not all clones are present; in checked studies, unresolved V genes account for under half, and no reason is known for the remainder. The V and J calls and the clone size are those of that table, but D and trimming were determined from the DNA. The sample table lists about 180,000 clones, 82% of them with a count of one. The ten top clones hold approximately 9.1% of the sample.

This clonotype was sampled from an older woman with acute or convalescent COVID-19. Material for sequencing was peripheral blood. The sequence links TRBV29-1 to TRBJ1-2; a stretch of 9 junction bases matches TRBD1. Read as DNA, the sequence is TGCAGCGTCGGGACAGGGAAGGGCGACCTCTTC. This sequence encodes CSVGTGKGDLF.